The source of this T cell receptor (beta chain) is a study of TIL therapy for anti-PD-1-resistant metastatic lung cancer. This was the immunoSEQ v3 assay. Sequencing depth was around 1.9 million read pairs for survey level, about 5-6 million for deep. Sequencing was performed with immunoSEQ multiplex PCR; in TCRdb, only in-frame clones are kept and a portion is missing. The table includes 95,000 or so clones, roughly two thirds detected once. CDR1 is SGHTA, CDR2 FQGTGA, per germline. CDR3 length: 13 residues. V was cut by 4 bases and J by 4 bases, with 7 bases left in between. This sample's time point: pre-treatment sample, taken before nivolumab and TIL therapy. Pleural nodules or supraclavicular lymph nodes made up most of the excised metastases sampled. Tumor harvest preceded PD-1/PD-L1 blockade, followed by nivolumab treatment.

The sample consisted of tumor tissue, taken at baseline. The chain has TRBV7-3 and TRBJ2-2; D gene unclear. This clonotype was obtained from a person aged 25 to 79 with non-small cell lung cancer. This CDR3 reads CASSSQLTGELFF. The CDR3 DNA is TGTGCCAGCAGCTCACAACTCACCGGGGAGCTGTTTTTT.